The 26 T cell receptor beta chains reported below all come from one sample, sequenced in a study of glioma-infiltrating T cells after dendritic cell vaccination. This table comes from immunoSEQ multiplex PCR, and its TCRdb copy is limited to in-frame clones, with some not included. The data show approximately 100,000 clones, roughly 81% seen once. This material consisted of blood, taken before dendritic cell vaccination. The source is a human donor with glioblastoma.

A single count supports this clone. CDR3 sequence reads: CASSLPSTDTQYF. CDR3 nucleotide sequence: TGTGCCAGCAGCTTGCCTAGCACAGATACGCAGTATTTT. The V and J genes are TRBV5-6 and TRBJ2-3; no firm D call. In germline, CDR1 is SGHDT, CDR2 YYEEEE. The CDR3 has 13 amino acids. V was pared by 1 base and J by 0 bases, with 3 bases between.

This chain connects TRBV9 to TRBJ1-5; D might be TRBD1 (5 bases). Germline CDR1 and CDR2: SGDLS and YYNGEE. CDR3 length: 14 residues. Trimming took 4 bases from V and 6 from J, leaving 14 bases between them. The CDR3 loop reads CASSSGGGGQPQHF. Here the CDR3 DNA reads TGTGCCAGCAGCAGTGGGGGGGGAGGTCAGCCCCAGCATTTT.

This clone was observed a handful of times. The V call is TRBV6-1, the J call TRBJ2-7; D is ambiguous. Deletions cut 4 bases from V and 0 bases from J, with 10 bases between. This CDR3 contains 14 residues. Per the germline V gene, CDR1 is MNHNS and CDR2 is SASEGT. CDR3 sequence reads: CASSAYSRSYEQYF. The DNA for the CDR3 is TGTGCCAGCAGTGCTTACTCCCGCTCCTACGAGCAGTACTTC.

V is TRBV7-2 and J is TRBJ1-3, with 7 bases aligning to TRBD1. This CDR3 has 16 residues. Germline CDR1 and CDR2: SGHTA and FQGNSA. Trimming cost V 5 bases and J 0 bases; bases outside gene matches: 7. The CDR3 DNA reads TGTGCCAGCAGCCGACAGGGACCCGACTCTGGAAACACCATATATTTT. Its translation is CASSRQGPDSGNTIYF.

The chain employs TRBV5-1 and TRBJ2-1; TRBD1 matches at 9 bases. After removal of 4 bases from V and 2 bases from J, the junction contained 4 bases not matched to a gene. The CDR3 runs to 15 residues. In germline, CDR1 is SGHRS, CDR2 YFSETQ. The CDR3 region has the DNA TGCGCCAGCAGCCAGGGACAGGGACCCTACAATGAGCAGTTCTTC. Amino acid sequence: CASSQGQGPYNEQFF.

This clone has just one count. The chain carries TRBV5-1 and TRBJ2-2; 8 nucleotides agree with TRBD1. The CDR3 length is 15 residues. J lost 5 bases, V lost 3 bases, and 6 bases had no gene match. The germline gives CDR1 SGHRS, CDR2 YFSETQ. CDR3 nucleotide sequence: TGCGCCAGCAGCTCTGGACAGGGAGGAACCGGGGAGCTGTTTTTT. This codes for CASSSGQGGTGELFF.

The V call is TRBV10-1, the J call TRBJ2-5, with a tentative D call TRBD2 (6 bases). Germline CDR1 reads WNHNN; CDR2 reads SYGVQD (reference sequence). The CDR3 runs 13 residues. V was shortened by 4 bases and J by 5 bases, with 11 bases between the two germline ends. The CDR3 loop is CASSGGAEETQYF. The CDR3 region has the DNA TGCGCCAGCAGTGGCGGGGCCGAGGAGACCCAGTACTTC.

The chain is built from TRBV10-3 and TRBJ1-2; 7 positions agree with TRBD1. Trimming at V came to 2 bases and at J to 2 bases, leaving 8 bases not matched to a gene. CDR1 and CDR2 from the germline V gene are ENHRY and SYGVKD. The CDR3 sequence is 16 residues long. DNA for the CDR3: TGTGCCATCAGTGAGACACCGCAGGGGGGCAACTATGGCTACACCTTC. Translated: CAISETPQGGNYGYTF.

This clone was counted once. This chain uses TRBV7-2 with TRBJ1-5; 7 bases are shared with TRBD1. The CDR3 consists of 17 residues. CDR1 and CDR2 from the germline V gene are SGHTA and FQGNSA. Losses at the gene ends were 5 bases for V and 1 base for J; bases not matched to a gene: 11. CDR3 DNA sequence: TGTGCCAGCAGCCTCTGGGCACAGGGGTCAAGCAATCAGCCCCAGCATTTT. It encodes CASSLWAQGSSNQPQHF.

The count of this clone is one. The chain recombines TRBV6-1 with TRBJ2-1, with a possible D match to TRBD2 (6 bases). Trimming shortened V by 11 bases and J by 6 bases, and 17 bases separated the two germline ends. This CDR3 spans 13 amino acids. CDR1 is MNHNS and CDR2 is SASEGT in the germline V gene. The CDR3 DNA reads TGTGCCGCTCCGGGGGAGACCGGCAATGAGCAGTTCTTC. Translating it yields CAAPGETGNEQFF.

This clone came up once. V usage is TRBV5-1 and J usage is TRBJ2-7, with 7 nucleotides matching TRBD1. The CDR3 runs to 16 residues. Germline assignment: CDR1 SGHRS and CDR2 YFSETQ. J was trimmed by 5 bases and V by 0 bases; bases with no gene match: 11. Here the CDR3 DNA reads TGCGCCAGCAGCTTGGGGGCAGACAGGGAGTACGACGAGCAGTACTTC. Protein product: CASSLGADREYDEQYF.

The genes are TRBV10-3 and TRBJ2-7; 14 bases are shared with TRBD2. This CDR3 has 15 residues. Germline lookup yields CDR1 ENHRY and CDR2 SYGVKD. The V segment lost 1 base and the J segment 7 bases; nucleotides outside the gene matches: 3. The CDR3 region has the DNA TGTGCCATCAGTGAGTTGACTAGCGGGGGGGCGGAGCAGTACTTC. Its protein product is CAISELTSGGAEQYF.

The J gene is TRBJ1-1, the V gene TRBV4-1; D unclear. Germline loops: CDR1 MGHRA, CDR2 YSYEKL. V was clipped by 4 bases and J by 0 bases, with 18 bases between them. This CDR3 comprises 17 residues. CDR3 protein: CASSPSYPPIMNTEAFF. In nucleotides, the CDR3 is TGCGCCAGCAGCCCTAGTTACCCCCCCATAATGAACACTGAAGCTTTCTTT.

The CDR3 DNA is TGCGCCAGCAGCCTGGGTCCAACAGATCAGCCCCAGCATTTT. This gives the protein CASSLGPTDQPQHF. The chain uses TRBV5-1 and TRBJ1-5, with D unclear. The CDR3 contains 14 residues. Per germline, CDR1 SGHRS and CDR2 YFSETQ. V dropped 4 bases and J dropped 5 bases, with 13 bases sitting between them.

This chain connects TRBV11-2 to TRBJ2-7; TRBD2 agrees at 12 bases. Unmatched junction bases numbered 2, after V lost 5 bases and J lost 3 bases. Germline V gives CDR1 SGHAT, CDR2 FQNNGV. CDR3 length: 14 amino acids. The CDR3 coding sequence is TGTGCCAGCAGCACACTAGCGGGGGGCTACGAGCAGTACTTC. Protein product: CASSTLAGGYEQYF. Combining the CDR3 with reference TRBV11-2 and TRBJ2-7 gives the whole variable domain EAGVAQSPRYKIIEKRQSVAFWCNPISGHATLYWYQQILGQGPKLLIQFQNNGVVDDSQLPKDRFSAERLKGVDSTLKIQPAKLEDSAVYLCASSTLAGGYEQYFGPGTRLTVT.

This chain uses TRBV10-2 with TRBJ2-1; tentatively, D is TRBD2 (6 bases). The CDR3 sequence is 17 residues long. V was pared by 4 bases and J by 5 bases, with 21 bases between. From germline, CDR1 is WSHSY and CDR2 SAAADI. The CDR3 reads CASSVPGGVDRNNEQFF. The CDR3 nucleotides read TGCGCCAGCAGTGTTCCTGGAGGGGTCGACCGAAACAATGAGCAGTTCTTC.

This rearrangement joins TRBV6-5 to TRBJ2-7; maybe TRBD1 (6 bases). CDR3 size: 15 residues. Trimming stripped 6 bases from V and 5 bases from J, with 20 bases between. Germline V gene sequence: CDR1 MNHEY, CDR2 SVGAGI. This CDR3 reads CASSTGQPYGDEQYF. CDR3 coding DNA: TGTGCCAGCAGCACCGGACAGCCCTACGGGGACGAGCAGTACTTC.

The gene calls are TRBV4-1 and TRBJ2-5; 12 positions agree with TRBD2. CDR1 MGHRA and CDR2 YSYEKL come from the germline V gene. Unmatched junction bases numbered 5, after V lost 1 base and J lost 5 bases. CDR3 length: 16 residues. The CDR3 DNA is TGCGCCAGCAGCCAAGGCCTAGCGGGGGGGCTTGAGACCCAGTACTTC. Protein sequence: CASSQGLAGGLETQYF.

The J gene is TRBJ2-7, the V gene TRBV11-2; a weak D match, TRBD1 (7 bases). The CDR3 covers 15 residues. The ends were cut back, 3 bases at V and 3 bases at J, with 15 bases in the middle. CDR1 and CDR2 (germline): SGHAT, FQNNGV. The CDR3 loop is CASSFRGVIVYEQYF. The CDR3 DNA sequence: TGTGCCAGCAGCTTCAGGGGGGTGATTGTCTACGAGCAGTACTTC.

The chain is built from TRBV15 and TRBJ2-7; tentatively, D is TRBD1 (6 bases). Trimming removed 2 bases at V and 5 bases at J, with 19 bases between. CDR1 is LNHNV and CDR2 is YYDKDF in the germline V gene (reference sequence). This CDR3 spans 16 amino acids. CDR3 region: CATSRLTARGNDEQYF. The DNA for the CDR3 is TGTGCCACCAGCAGACTCACAGCGAGGGGGAACGACGAGCAGTACTTC. Together with reference TRBV15 and TRBJ2-7, the CDR3 gives the full variable domain: DAMVIQNPRYQVTQFGKPVTLSCSQTLNHNVMYWYQQKSSQAPKLLFHYYDKDFNNEADTPDNFQSRRPNTSFCFLDIRSPGLGDTAMYLCATSRLTARGNDEQYFGPGTRLTVT.

This chain links TRBV6-6 with TRBJ1-1, with D possibly matching TRBD1 (5 bases). The CDR3 sequence is 15 residues long. CDR1 and CDR2 (germline): MNHNY, SVGAGI (reference sequence). The V and J ends lost 2 bases and 0 bases respectively, with 10 bases between them. The CDR3 spells CASSYGAGMNTEAFF. CDR3 in DNA: TGTGCCAGCAGTTACGGCGCAGGGATGAACACTGAAGCTTTCTTT.

V and J are TRBV5-8 and TRBJ1-2, with TRBD1 as a possible D gene (5 bases). Germline V gives CDR1 SGHTS, CDR2 YDEGEE. V dropped 2 bases and J dropped 5 bases, with 13 bases sitting between them. This CDR3 region has 14 residues. The CDR3 loop reads CASSFPQTVYGYTF. CDR3 in DNA: TGTGCCAGCAGCTTTCCGCAGACAGTTTATGGCTACACCTTC.

Comment on this clone: A far larger clone is one base from this, pointing to a likely read error. The V and J genes are TRBV6-6 and TRBJ1-2; 9 bases match TRBD1. Trimming at V came to 5 bases and at J to 8 bases, leaving 12 bases not matched to a gene. CDR1 is MNHNY, CDR2 SVGAGI, per germline (reference sequence). The length of the CDR3 is 15 residues. The CDR3 region is CASSPPAQGAQGYTF. CDR3 coding DNA: TGTGCCAGCAGTCCACCGGCACAGGGGGCGCAAGGCTACACCTTC.

This clone was seen ten or more times. V and J are TRBV6-5 and TRBJ1-1; 12 nucleotides agree with TRBD1. In germline, CDR1 is MNHEY, CDR2 SVGAGI. With V trimmed by 3 bases and J by 4 bases, 6 bases remained unmatched. The CDR3 is made up of 16 amino acids. The CDR3 DNA reads as TGTGCCAGCAGTTATGGGACAGGGGGCGCGGTCACTGAAGCTTTCTTT. This codes for CASSYGTGGAVTEAFF.

The rearrangement joins TRBV14 to TRBJ1-2; tentative D call: TRBD1 (6 bases). The CDR3 runs 14 residues. Germline CDR1 reads SGHDN; CDR2 reads FVKESK. The ends were cut back, 2 bases at V and 4 bases at J, with 11 bases in the middle. The CDR3: CASSQNRDIYGYTF. The CDR3 DNA follows: TGTGCCAGCAGCCAAAACAGGGACATCTATGGCTACACCTTC.

The CDR3 spells CAWTRDRSEAFF. The CDR3 nucleotides read TGTGCCTGGACTCGGGACAGGAGTGAAGCTTTCTTT. This chain links TRBV30 with TRBJ1-1; 8 bases fit TRBD1. The germline V gene has CDR1 GTSNPN and CDR2 SVGIG (reference sequence). This CDR3 region has 12 residues. Trimming cost V 4 bases and J 7 bases; bases outside gene matches: 5.